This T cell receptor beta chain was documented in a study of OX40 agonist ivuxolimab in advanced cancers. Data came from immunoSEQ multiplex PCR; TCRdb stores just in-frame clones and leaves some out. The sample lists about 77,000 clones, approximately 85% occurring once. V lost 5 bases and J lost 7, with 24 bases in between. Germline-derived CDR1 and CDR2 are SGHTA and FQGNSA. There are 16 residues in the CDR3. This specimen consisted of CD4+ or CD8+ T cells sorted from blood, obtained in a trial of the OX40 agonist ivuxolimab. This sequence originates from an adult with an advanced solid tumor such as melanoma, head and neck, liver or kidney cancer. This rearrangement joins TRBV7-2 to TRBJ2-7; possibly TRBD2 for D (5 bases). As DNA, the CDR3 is TGTGCCAGCAGCCGTCCGGGAACTCCCAATCCACGGGAGCAGTACTTC. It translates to CASSRPGTPNPREQYF.